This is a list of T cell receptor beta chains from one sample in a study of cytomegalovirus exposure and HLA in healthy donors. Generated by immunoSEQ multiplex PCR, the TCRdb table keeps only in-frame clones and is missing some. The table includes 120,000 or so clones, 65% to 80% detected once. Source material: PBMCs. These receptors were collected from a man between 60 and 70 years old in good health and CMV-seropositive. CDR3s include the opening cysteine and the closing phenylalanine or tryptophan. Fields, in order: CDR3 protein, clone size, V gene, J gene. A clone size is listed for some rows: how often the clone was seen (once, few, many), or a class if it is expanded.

CASSEGMGRGEQYF	NA	TRBV25-1	NA
CASSGTSGNTIYF	once	TRBV6-1	TRBJ1-3
CSVGEGSNQPQHF	NA	TRBV29-1	TRBJ1-5
CASIGTLSSYEQYF	NA	TRBV6-1	TRBJ2-7
CASSSPDREKYQPQHF	NA	TRBV28	TRBJ1-5
CASNLGQGNSPLHF	NA	TRBV6-6	TRBJ1-6
CASRDRWVGTEAYEQYF	NA	TRBV28	TRBJ2-7
CASSPYRDTQYF	NA	TRBV27	TRBJ2-3
CASSPSQGRKSDF	NA	TRBV28	TRBJ2-7
CAWSENRVHGYTF	NA	TRBV30	TRBJ1-2
CASSASDQGYTF	NA	TRBV9	TRBJ1-2
CASSLGQGGEKLFF	NA	TRBV7-9	TRBJ1-4
CASSDLPTRTYNSPLHF	NA	TRBV2	TRBJ1-6
CASSEKTGTAEAFF	NA	TRBV7-9	TRBJ1-1
CASSQDQFYEQYF	NA	TRBV4-1	TRBJ2-7
CASSGGLEAFF	NA	TRBV5-1	TRBJ1-1
CSVQTSGFSYEQYF	once	TRBV29-1	TRBJ2-7
CASSVSGVGELFF	once	TRBV7-9	TRBJ2-2
CATSYARTGGNNSPLHF	NA	TRBV19	TRBJ1-6
CASSLMGATNTGELFF	NA	TRBV7-6	TRBJ2-2
CASSWSGGADTQYF	NA	TRBV5-1	TRBJ2-3
CASSPDRARNTEAFF	NA	TRBV18	TRBJ1-1